The rows below give T cell receptor beta chains drawn from one sample of a study of blood T cells in healthy people across ages. One entry per CDR3 protein results from TCRdb running MiXCR on the 5' RACE reads. The table lists 1.8 million or so distinct CDR3 sequences, 39% of them singletons. Material: blood. These receptors were obtained from a human donor in good health. The CDR3 runs from the conserved cysteine through the conserved F or W. The D gene is left open where the match is weak. Part of the rows lack a size; the others show once, few, many or a class for expanded clones.

V gene: TRBV7-3
D gene: NA
J gene: TRBJ2-1
clone size: few
CDR3 protein: CASSLGSGVNEQFF
CDR3 DNA: TGTGCCAGCAGCTTAGGTTCAGGGGTCAATGAGCAGTTCTTC

V gene: TRBV28
D gene: NA
J gene: TRBJ2-1
clone size: few
CDR3 protein: CASNLGLGDEQFF
CDR3 DNA: TGTGCCAGCAATCTGGGCTTGGGCGATGAGCAGTTCTTC

V gene: TRBV7-9
D gene: NA
J gene: TRBJ2-1
clone size: few
CDR3 protein: CASSLSAGRFNEQFF
CDR3 DNA: TGTGCCAGCAGCCTGTCGGCGGGGAGATTCAATGAGCAGTTCTTC

V gene: TRBV4-3
D gene: NA
J gene: TRBJ2-7
clone size: NA
CDR3 protein: CASSRLHSRARIYEQYF
CDR3 DNA: TGCGCCAGCAGCCGACTTCACTCTAGAGCGAGAATCTACGAGCAGTACTTC

V gene: TRBV5-6
D gene: TRBD2
J gene: TRBJ2-3
clone size: NA
CDR3 protein: CASSPRWASGGTDTQYF
CDR3 DNA: TGTGCCAGCAGCCCGCGTTGGGCTAGCGGGGGCACAGATACGCAGTATTTT

V gene: TRBV9
D gene: NA
J gene: TRBJ2-5
clone size: few
CDR3 protein: CASSVQGRVQETQYF
CDR3 DNA: TGTGCCAGCAGCGTACAGGGGAGAGTGCAAGAGACCCAGTACTTC

V gene: TRBV7-9
D gene: NA
J gene: TRBJ2-7
clone size: few
CDR3 protein: CASSLGTRTYEQYF
CDR3 DNA: TGTGCCAGCAGCTTAGGGACACGGACCTACGAGCAGTACTTC

V gene: TRBV20-1
D gene: NA
J gene: TRBJ2-3
clone size: few
CDR3 protein: CSARDLRQYTDTQYF
CDR3 DNA: TGCAGTGCTAGAGATCTCCGCCAGTACACAGATACGCAGTATTTT

V gene: TRBV20-1
D gene: TRBD2
J gene: TRBJ2-3
clone size: once
CDR3 protein: CSAGEAGLRDTQYF
CDR3 DNA: TGCAGTGCTGGAGAAGCGGGGCTCAGAGATACGCAGTATTTT

V gene: TRBV7-2
D gene: NA
J gene: TRBJ2-4
clone size: many
CDR3 protein: CASSPGNRKNIQYF
CDR3 DNA: TGTGCCAGCAGCCCGGGGAACAGAAAAAACATTCAGTACTTC

V gene: TRBV5-1
D gene: NA
J gene: TRBJ1-4
clone size: NA
CDR3 protein: CASSLTGGINEKLFF
CDR3 DNA: TGCGCCAGCAGCTTGACAGGTGGGATTAATGAAAAACTGTTTTTT

V gene: TRBV7-8
D gene: NA
J gene: TRBJ2-2
clone size: NA
CDR3 protein: CASNPSNTGELFF
CDR3 DNA: TGTGCCAGCAATCCCTCCAACACCGGGGAGCTGTTTTTT

V gene: TRBV29-1
D gene: TRBD1
J gene: TRBJ2-7
clone size: few
CDR3 protein: CSVGTGKGAYEQYF
CDR3 DNA: TGCAGCGTTGGGACAGGGAAAGGGGCCTACGAGCAGTACTTC

V gene: TRBV6-2/TRBV6-3
D gene: NA
J gene: TRBJ2-3
clone size: NA
CDR3 protein: CASAFGGDTQYF
CDR3 DNA: TGTGCCAGCGCCTTCGGGGGAGATACGCAGTATTTT

V gene: TRBV7-2
D gene: TRBD1
J gene: TRBJ2-4
clone size: NA
CDR3 protein: CASSLVGGQLAKNIQYF
CDR3 DNA: TGTGCCAGCAGCTTAGTTGGGGGACAGCTAGCCAAAAACATTCAGTACTTC

V gene: TRBV20-1
D gene: TRBD2
J gene: TRBJ2-5
clone size: NA
CDR3 protein: CSARDLGLAVIREETQYF
CDR3 DNA: TGCAGTGCTAGAGATCTGGGACTAGCGGTCATAAGGGAAGAGACCCAGTACTTC

V gene: TRBV5-1
D gene: NA
J gene: TRBJ1-6
clone size: NA
CDR3 protein: CATSVQGNSPLHF
CDR3 DNA: TGCGCCACTTCTGTCCAGGGGAATTCACCCCTCCACTTT

V gene: TRBV24-1
D gene: NA
J gene: TRBJ2-7
clone size: NA
CDR3 protein: CATSALGVAEQYF
CDR3 DNA: TGTGCCACCAGTGCCCTTGGAGTTGCCGAGCAGTACTTC

V gene: TRBV4-1
D gene: NA
J gene: TRBJ2-5
clone size: few
CDR3 protein: CASSQDPGTQYF
CDR3 DNA: TGCGCCAGCAGCCAAGATCCCGGGACCCAGTACTTC

V gene: TRBV6-6
D gene: NA
J gene: TRBJ1-1
clone size: NA
CDR3 protein: CAGSQTVGVEAFF
CDR3 DNA: TGTGCCGGCAGTCAAACAGTAGGGGTCGAAGCTTTCTTT

V gene: TRBV7-2
D gene: TRBD1
J gene: TRBJ2-4
clone size: few
CDR3 protein: CASSLDRVLRYF
CDR3 DNA: TGTGCCAGCAGCTTGGACAGGGTTCTTCGGTACTTC

V gene: TRBV6-2/TRBV6-3
D gene: TRBD1
J gene: TRBJ2-5
clone size: NA
CDR3 protein: CASSYTGQPYQETQYF
CDR3 DNA: TGTGCCAGCAGTTACACGGGACAGCCGTACCAAGAGACCCAGTACTTC

V gene: TRBV20-1
D gene: TRBD1
J gene: TRBJ1-5
clone size: NA
CDR3 protein: CSARDRGRDRANQPQHF
CDR3 DNA: TGCAGTGCTAGAGATCGTGGCCGGGACAGAGCCAATCAGCCCCAGCATTTT

V gene: TRBV28
D gene: NA
J gene: TRBJ1-5
clone size: NA
CDR3 protein: CASSLWQGRYQPQHF
CDR3 DNA: TGTGCCAGCAGTTTATGGCAGGGGAGGTATCAGCCCCAGCATTTT

V gene: TRBV28
D gene: NA
J gene: TRBJ1-2
clone size: few
CDR3 protein: CASLHPTNYGYTF
CDR3 DNA: TGTGCCAGCCTCCATCCGACGAACTATGGCTACACCTTC

V gene: TRBV4-3
D gene: NA
J gene: TRBJ1-1
clone size: NA
CDR3 protein: CASSQDPRSNMNTEAFF
CDR3 DNA: TGCGCCAGCAGCCAAGACCCCCGCAGTAATATGAACACTGAAGCTTTCTTT

V gene: TRBV5-1
D gene: TRBD2
J gene: TRBJ2-1
clone size: NA
CDR3 protein: CASSLGLAGWGEQFF
CDR3 DNA: TGCGCTAGCAGCTTGGGGCTAGCGGGATGGGGGGAGCAGTTCTTC

V gene: TRBV3-1
D gene: TRBD1
J gene: TRBJ2-3
clone size: NA
CDR3 protein: CVSSLAAGGPNTQYF
CDR3 DNA: TGTGTCAGCAGCCTCGCTGCAGGGGGTCCGAATACGCAGTATTTT

V gene: TRBV6-6
D gene: NA
J gene: TRBJ1-1
clone size: NA
CDR3 protein: CASSYSGVSTEAFF
CDR3 DNA: TGTGCCAGCAGTTACTCGGGGGTTAGCACTGAAGCTTTCTTT

V gene: TRBV7-2
D gene: NA
J gene: TRBJ1-6
clone size: few
CDR3 protein: CASSHRNSPLHF
CDR3 DNA: TGTGCCAGCAGCCACCGAAATTCACCCCTCCACTTT

V gene: TRBV29-1
D gene: TRBD2
J gene: TRBJ2-5
clone size: few
CDR3 protein: CSVELGTSGGETQYF
CDR3 DNA: TGCAGCGTTGAGCTGGGGACTAGCGGGGGGGAGACCCAGTACTTC

V gene: TRBV12-3/TRBV12-4
D gene: NA
J gene: TRBJ2-3
clone size: NA
CDR3 protein: CASRSRWQGGTDTQYF
CDR3 DNA: TGTGCCAGCAGGTCCCGTTGGCAGGGAGGCACAGATACGCAGTATTTT

V gene: TRBV18
D gene: TRBD1
J gene: TRBJ2-3
clone size: NA
CDR3 protein: CASSRGQGTGTQYF
CDR3 DNA: TGTGCCAGCTCACGGGGACAGGGCACAGGTACGCAGTATTTT

V gene: TRBV7-2
D gene: NA
J gene: TRBJ2-5
clone size: NA
CDR3 protein: CASSPPQDRGLLYGETQYF
CDR3 DNA: TGTGCCAGCAGCCCCCCGCAGGACAGAGGTCTTCTATACGGGGAGACCCAGTACTTC

V gene: TRBV6-5
D gene: NA
J gene: TRBJ2-6
clone size: NA
CDR3 protein: CASSYFSGANVLTF
CDR3 DNA: TGTGCCAGCAGTTACTTCTCTGGGGCCAACGTCCTGACTTTC

V gene: TRBV7-3
D gene: TRBD2
J gene: TRBJ2-1
clone size: NA
CDR3 protein: CASSFGLAGESSYNEQFF
CDR3 DNA: TGTGCCAGCAGCTTTGGACTAGCGGGGGAGAGCTCCTACAATGAGCAGTTCTTC

V gene: TRBV12-3/TRBV12-4
D gene: NA
J gene: TRBJ2-4
clone size: few
CDR3 protein: CASSYVAGQGVHIQYF
CDR3 DNA: TGTGCCAGCAGTTATGTAGCGGGACAGGGAGTCCACATTCAGTACTTC

V gene: TRBV9
D gene: TRBD1
J gene: TRBJ1-4
clone size: NA
CDR3 protein: CASSAGQGWEKLFF
CDR3 DNA: TGTGCCAGCAGCGCGGGACAGGGGTGGGAAAAACTGTTTTTT

V gene: TRBV9
D gene: TRBD2
J gene: TRBJ2-1
clone size: NA
CDR3 protein: CASSREGSSYNEQFF
CDR3 DNA: TGTGCCAGCAGTAGGGAGGGGAGCTCCTACAATGAGCAGTTCTTC

V gene: TRBV6-5
D gene: NA
J gene: TRBJ2-1
clone size: few
CDR3 protein: CASTPSPRSMPFF
CDR3 DNA: TGTGCCAGCACTCCTAGCCCTCGGTCAATGCCGTTCTTC

V gene: TRBV28
D gene: TRBD1
J gene: TRBJ1-2
clone size: once
CDR3 protein: CASSLYRGLGYGYTF
CDR3 DNA: TGTGCCAGCAGCCTATACAGGGGGCTCGGGTATGGCTACACCTTC

V gene: TRBV11-3
D gene: NA
J gene: TRBJ2-5
clone size: NA
CDR3 protein: CASSLSPWGGPTQETQYF
CDR3 DNA: TGTGCCAGCAGCTTGAGCCCTTGGGGGGGGCCGACCCAAGAGACCCAGTACTTC

V gene: TRBV7-9
D gene: NA
J gene: TRBJ2-6
clone size: NA
CDR3 protein: CAGSLQAGANVLTF
CDR3 DNA: TGTGCCGGCAGCTTACAGGCGGGGGCCAACGTCCTGACTTTC

V gene: TRBV11-2
D gene: NA
J gene: TRBJ2-7
clone size: few
CDR3 protein: CASSLSRAGEQYF
CDR3 DNA: TGTGCCAGCAGTTTAAGCAGGGCGGGCGAGCAGTACTTC

V gene: TRBV18
D gene: TRBD1
J gene: TRBJ2-5
clone size: NA
CDR3 protein: CASSPIRDRGQETQYF
CDR3 DNA: TGTGCCAGCTCACCAATCCGGGACAGGGGACAAGAGACCCAGTACTTC

V gene: TRBV7-9
D gene: NA
J gene: TRBJ1-2
clone size: NA
CDR3 protein: CASSFGGVGYTF
CDR3 DNA: TGTGCCAGCAGCTTTGGAGGGGTAGGCTACACCTTC

V gene: TRBV4-3
D gene: NA
J gene: TRBJ1-1
clone size: NA
CDR3 protein: CASSQNTGNYEAFF
CDR3 DNA: TGCGCCAGCAGCCAAAATACAGGGAACTATGAAGCTTTCTTT

V gene: TRBV29-1
D gene: TRBD1
J gene: TRBJ2-3
clone size: NA
CDR3 protein: CSAGGTGRSDTQYF
CDR3 DNA: TGCAGCGCCGGTGGGACAGGGAGGTCAGATACGCAGTATTTT

V gene: TRBV9
D gene: NA
J gene: TRBJ2-3
clone size: few
CDR3 protein: CASSVAGAARRDTQYF
CDR3 DNA: TGTGCCAGCAGCGTAGCGGGGGCCGCTAGGCGGGATACGCAGTATTTT

V gene: TRBV7-2
D gene: TRBD2
J gene: TRBJ2-7
clone size: NA
CDR3 protein: CASSLTGLLQNEQYF
CDR3 DNA: TGTGCCAGCAGCTTAACGGGACTACTACAAAATGAGCAGTACTTC

V gene: TRBV4-1
D gene: TRBD2
J gene: TRBJ2-1
clone size: NA
CDR3 protein: CASSQDPLRAGGLSYNEQFF
CDR3 DNA: TGCGCCAGCAGCCAAGACCCCTTGAGAGCGGGGGGCCTCTCCTACAATGAGCAGTTCTTC

V gene: TRBV9
D gene: NA
J gene: TRBJ2-4
clone size: few
CDR3 protein: CASSTGAPQNIQYF
CDR3 DNA: TGTGCCAGCAGCACCGGGGCTCCCCAAAACATTCAGTACTTC

V gene: TRBV15
D gene: NA
J gene: TRBJ1-6
clone size: few
CDR3 protein: CATSSLLVSPLHF
CDR3 DNA: TGTGCCACCAGCAGCCTGTTGGTATCTCCCCTCCACTTT

V gene: TRBV5-1
D gene: NA
J gene: TRBJ1-1
clone size: few
CDR3 protein: CASSLDVSTEAFF
CDR3 DNA: TGCGCCAGCAGCTTGGATGTAAGCACTGAAGCTTTCTTT

V gene: TRBV5-1
D gene: NA
J gene: TRBJ2-3
clone size: NA
CDR3 protein: CATSWAGASTDTQYF
CDR3 DNA: TGCGCCACCTCCTGGGCCGGAGCTAGCACAGATACGCAGTATTTT

V gene: TRBV13
D gene: TRBD2
J gene: TRBJ2-5
clone size: few
CDR3 protein: CASSSRGGPLRETQYF
CDR3 DNA: TGTGCCAGCAGCTCCCGGGGGGGACCCCTTAGGGAGACCCAGTACTTC

V gene: TRBV6-5
D gene: NA
J gene: TRBJ2-1
clone size: NA
CDR3 protein: CASSQQGPGYNEQFF
CDR3 DNA: TGTGCCAGCAGCCAACAAGGGCCCGGCTACAATGAGCAGTTCTTC

V gene: TRBV12-3/TRBV12-4
D gene: TRBD2
J gene: TRBJ2-4
clone size: NA
CDR3 protein: CASSSRTSVTAKNIQYF
CDR3 DNA: TGTGCCAGCAGTTCCCGGACTAGTGTCACAGCCAAAAACATTCAGTACTTC

V gene: TRBV5-1
D gene: TRBD2
J gene: TRBJ2-1
clone size: NA
CDR3 protein: CASSLIKGGNEQFF
CDR3 DNA: TGCGCCAGCAGCTTGATAAAGGGAGGGAATGAGCAGTTCTTC